The T cell receptor beta chain under discussion was sequenced for a study of T cells in Graves' hyperthyroidism and ophthalmopathy. Study-level background: Peripheral blood was collected at initial diagnosis, before any treatment.

V lost 6 bases, J lost 0 bases, and 15 bases lay in between. Germline V gene data show CDR1 as ENHRY and CDR2 as SYGVKD. This CDR3 is built from 15 residues. This clonotype has just a few counts. RNA transcripts were the template for amplifying TCR beta CDR3 regions. The HTBI primer set served for first-round RT-PCR of the TCR CDR3. Each CDR3 protein gets one entry after TCRdb re-called the multiplex PCR reads with MiXCR. Among 450,000 to 650,000 distinct CDR3 sequences listed, approximately 15% were seen once. The rearrangement uses TRBV10-3 and TRBJ2-7; weak D call: TRBD1 (5 bases). The TCR originated in a woman under 30 with Graves' ophthalmopathy. Input material: blood. Here the CDR3 reads CAIRGKGLSSYEQYF. The CDR3 bases are TGTGCCATCAGGGGAAAGGGGCTGAGCTCCTACGAGCAGTACTTC.